This TCR beta chain was retrieved from a study of T cells after yellow fever vaccination. Across the study: Libraries from low-cell-number fractions were prepared with the SMART-Seq v4 Ultra Low Input RNA kit.

For this clonotype: The antigen is not known.

Generation of TCR cDNA used 5'RACE template switching (which added a universal primer site and UMIs). Each CDR3 protein gets one entry after TCRdb re-called the 5' RACE reads with MiXCR. The sample shows 250,000 to 400,000 distinct CDR3 sequences, 4.1% of them seen only once. V gave up 2 bases and J gave up 5 bases, with 12 bases separating them. CDR3 length equals 15 residues. Regarding the study as a whole: The study re-detected most primary-vaccination clones after the booster (about 95% CD4, 80% to 90% CD8). A small share of clonotypes appeared in both CD4 and CD8 compartments.

The V and J genes are TRBV12-3 or TRBV12-4 and TRBJ1-4; a weak D match, TRBD1 (6 bases). Material: PBMCs, obtained 5 days after the yellow fever booster vaccination. This clonotype originated in a man aged 18 to 30 who received the YFV17D yellow fever vaccine. In DNA, the CDR3 is TGTGCCAGCAGTTTATCTTTACAGGGAAATGAAAAACTGTTTTTT. Amino acid sequence: CASSLSLQGNEKLFF.